The rows below give T cell receptor beta chains drawn from one sample of a study of cytomegalovirus exposure and HLA in healthy donors. The table came from immunoSEQ multiplex PCR; TCRdb's copy has only in-frame clones and leaves some out. The table lists under 200,000 clones, around 84% of them singletons. Sample: PBMCs. The receptors originated from a woman aged 18-29 years in good health and CMV-seronegative. Each CDR3 is given with its conserved first and last residue. A D gene is named only where the DNA matches it firmly. Size is stated for part of the rows, as once, few or many counts, or as a class when the clone is expanded.

V	size	D	J	CDR3	DNA
TRBV29-1	.	.	TRBJ2-5	CSVEPDPGQETQYF	TGCAGCGTTGAACCTGACCCGGGGCAAGAGACCCAGTACTTC
TRBV18	.	TRBD1	TRBJ1-5	CASSPYGTGGNQPQHF	TGTGCCAGCTCACCATACGGGACAGGGGGCAATCAGCCCCAGCATTTT
TRBV29-1	.	TRBD2	TRBJ2-1	CSVVAGGNNEQFF	TGCAGCGTTGTAGCGGGAGGTAACAATGAGCAGTTCTTC
TRBV7-7	.	TRBD1	TRBJ2-2	CASSEGQGALYANTGELFF	TGTGCCAGCAGCGAGGGGCAGGGGGCTCTTTATGCGAACACCGGGGAGCTGTTTTTT
TRBV5-6	.	TRBD2	TRBJ2-7	CASSPSGSTSSSYEQYF	TGTGCCAGCAGCCCTAGCGGGTCAACCTCTAGCTCCTACGAGCAGTACTTC
TRBV7-8	.	TRBD2	TRBJ2-1	CASSIPSGPQFF	TGTGCCAGCAGCATCCCTAGCGGACCACAGTTCTTC
TRBV5-1	.	.	TRBJ2-7	CASSLESGYYEQYF	TGCGCCAGCAGCTTGGAGAGCGGGTACTACGAGCAGTACTTC
TRBV30	.	.	TRBJ2-5	CASDLQGPQETQYF	TGTGCCTCGGACTTACAGGGTCCCCAAGAGACCCAGTACTTC
TRBV10-3	once	TRBD2	TRBJ2-3	CAISASSGNADTQYF	TGTGCCATCAGTGCGTCTAGCGGGAATGCAGATACGCAGTATTTT
TRBV30	.	TRBD2	TRBJ2-1	CAWSPSGDNEQFF	TGTGCCTGGAGTCCTAGCGGGGACAATGAGCAGTTCTTC